These 8 T cell receptor beta chains came from one sample sequenced in a study of CD8 T cells in ankylosing spondylitis. TCRdb processed the 5' RACE reads anew with MiXCR; each CDR3 protein has one entry. The data contain about 270,000 distinct CDR3 sequences, 32% of them singletons. Sequencing was performed on blood, either unsorted or a sorted T cell fraction (not recorded which). These receptors originate from a male donor with ankylosing spondylitis or in good health (not recorded which).

V and J are TRBV5-1 and TRBJ2-7, with 7 bases that match TRBD1. Trimming at V came to 5 bases and at J to 5 bases, leaving 13 bases not matched to a gene. Germline assignment: CDR1 SGHRS and CDR2 YFSETQ. This CDR3 comprises 15 residues. CDR3 sequence (DNA): TGCGCCAGCAGTCGTACAGGGGACCCAGGGGACGAGCAGTACTTC. This translates into CASSRTGDPGDEQYF. Full variable domain (rest looked up from reference TRBV5-1 and TRBJ2-7): KAGVTQTPRYLIKTRGQQVTLSCSPISGHRSVSWYQQTPGQGLQFLFEYFSETQRNKGNFPGRFSGRQFSNSRSEMNVSTLELGDSALYLCASSRTGDPGDEQYFGPGTRLTVT.

The rearrangement uses TRBV27 and TRBJ1-5; D remains unclear. Germline CDR1 reads MNHEY; CDR2 reads SMNVEV (reference sequence). The CDR3 totals 14 residues. The ends were cut back, 8 bases at V and 3 bases at J, with 14 bases in the middle. The CDR3 loop is CASGITGINQPQHF. In DNA, the CDR3 is TGTGCCAGCGGGATAACCGGTATCAATCAGCCCCAGCATTTT.

This rearrangement joins TRBV6-1 to TRBJ2-7; D is possibly TRBD2 (5 bases). V lost 6 bases and J 2 bases, leaving 11 bases between the germline ends. The germline V gene has CDR1 MNHNS and CDR2 SASEGT. The CDR3 totals 13 residues. The chain's CDR3 is CASSRTLAYEQYF. As DNA, the CDR3 is TGTGCCAGCAGCCGGACTCTAGCCTACGAGCAGTACTTC.

This clonotype has more than one count but fewer than ten. The V call is TRBV5-1, the J call TRBJ2-3, with 7 bases matching TRBD1. The germline gives CDR1 SGHRS, CDR2 YFSETQ. After removal of 4 bases from V and 2 bases from J, the junction contained 4 bases not matched to a gene. CDR3 length equals 14 residues. The DNA of the CDR3 is TGCGCCAGCAGCCCCGACAGGGCCACAGATACGCAGTATTTT. Its protein product is CASSPDRATDTQYF.

This clonotype has a handful of counts. This chain connects TRBV20-1 to TRBJ2-1; D gene unclear. The CDR3 sequence is 14 residues long. Germline V lookup: CDR1 DFQATT, CDR2 SNEGSKA (reference sequence). Trimming pared 3 bases from V and 7 bases from J, leaving 16 bases between. The CDR3 DNA reads as TGCAGTGCTAGCTCCCAGGTCGTAATAAATGAGCAGTTCTTC. Residues: CSASSQVVINEQFF.

The chain is built from TRBV5-4 and TRBJ2-1; 12 bases align to TRBD1. The ends lost 6 bases at V and 6 bases at J; junction bases unmatched: 4. This CDR3 is 14 amino acids long. Germline V lookup: CDR1 SGHNT, CDR2 YYREEE (reference sequence). The DNA for the CDR3 is TGTGCCAGCACCCTGGGACAGGGGGCCAATGAGCAGTTCTTC. This codes for CASTLGQGANEQFF. The full variable domain, with the rest looked up from reference TRBV5-4 and TRBJ2-1, is ETGVTQSPTHLIKTRGQQVTLRCSSQSGHNTVSWYQQALGQGPQFIFQYYREEENGRGNFPPRFSGLQFPNYSSELNVNALELDDSALYLCASTLGQGANEQFFGPGTRLTVL.

This CDR3 is CSANNEQFF. The CDR3 DNA is TGCAGTGCTAACAATGAGCAGTTCTTC. The chain couples TRBV20-1 to TRBJ2-1, with D unresolved. The CDR3 loop spans 9 amino acids. V shed 4 bases and J shed 5 bases, with 0 bases lying between them. CDR1 and CDR2 (germline): DFQATT, SNEGSKA (reference sequence).

V is TRBV2 and J is TRBJ2-2; 8 bases agree with TRBD2. Germline values: CDR1 SNHLY, CDR2 FYNNEI. The CDR3 is 15 residues long. J was trimmed by 1 base and V by 6 bases; bases with no gene match: 4. CDR3 loop: CASRDRGGNTGELFF. CDR3 coding DNA: TGTGCCAGCAGAGACCGGGGGGGGAACACCGGGGAGCTGTTTTTT.